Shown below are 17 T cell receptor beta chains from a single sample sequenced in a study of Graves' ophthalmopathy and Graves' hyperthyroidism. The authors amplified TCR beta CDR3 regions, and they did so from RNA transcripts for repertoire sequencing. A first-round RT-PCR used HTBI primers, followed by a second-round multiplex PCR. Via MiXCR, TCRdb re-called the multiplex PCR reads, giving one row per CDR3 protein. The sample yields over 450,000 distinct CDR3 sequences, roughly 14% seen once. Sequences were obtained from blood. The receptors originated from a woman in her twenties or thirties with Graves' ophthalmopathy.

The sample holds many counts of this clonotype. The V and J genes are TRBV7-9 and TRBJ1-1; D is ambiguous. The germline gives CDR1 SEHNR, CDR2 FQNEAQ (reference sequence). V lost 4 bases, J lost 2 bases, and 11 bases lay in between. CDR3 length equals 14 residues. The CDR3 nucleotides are TGTGCCAGCAGCTCCTTATCCCGCAACACTGAAGCTTTCTTT. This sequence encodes CASSSLSRNTEAFF.

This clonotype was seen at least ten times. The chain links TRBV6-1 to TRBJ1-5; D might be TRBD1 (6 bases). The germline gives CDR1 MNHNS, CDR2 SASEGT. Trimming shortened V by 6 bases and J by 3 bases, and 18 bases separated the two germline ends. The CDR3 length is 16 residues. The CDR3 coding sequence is TGTGCCAGCAGCCTGCGAGGGGGAAACCACAATCAGCCCCAGCATTTT. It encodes CASSLRGGNHNQPQHF.

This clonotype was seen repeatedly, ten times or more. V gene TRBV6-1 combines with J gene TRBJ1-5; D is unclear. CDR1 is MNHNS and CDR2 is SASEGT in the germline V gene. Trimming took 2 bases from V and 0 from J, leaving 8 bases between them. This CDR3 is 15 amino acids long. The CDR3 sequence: CASSESGVSNQPQHF. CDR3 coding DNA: TGTGCCAGCAGTGAATCCGGTGTTAGCAATCAGCCCCAGCATTTT.

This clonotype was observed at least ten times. The CDR3 reads CSARVLAEQYEQYF. The CDR3 coding sequence is TGCAGTGCTAGAGTCCTAGCGGAACAATACGAGCAGTACTTC. The chain couples TRBV20-1 to TRBJ2-7; TRBD2 matches 7 bases. Looked up from germline, CDR1 is DFQATT and CDR2 is SNEGSKA (reference sequence). This CDR3 has 14 residues. Unmatched junction bases numbered 7, after V lost 1 base and J lost 4 bases.

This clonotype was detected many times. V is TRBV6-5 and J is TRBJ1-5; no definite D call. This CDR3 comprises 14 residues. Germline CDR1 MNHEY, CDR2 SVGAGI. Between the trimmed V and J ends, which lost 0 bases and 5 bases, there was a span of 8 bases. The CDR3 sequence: CASSYSTGDQPQHF. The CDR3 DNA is TGTGCCAGCAGTTACTCGACGGGAGATCAGCCCCAGCATTTT.

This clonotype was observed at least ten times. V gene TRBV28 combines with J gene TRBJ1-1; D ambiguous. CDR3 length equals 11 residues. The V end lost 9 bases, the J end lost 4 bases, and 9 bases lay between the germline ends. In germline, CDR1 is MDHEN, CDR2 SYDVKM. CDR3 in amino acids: CASSIPTEAFF. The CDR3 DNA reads TGTGCCAGTTCAATTCCCACTGAAGCTTTCTTT.

The CDR3 loop is CAGRAGGQGYEQYF. The CDR3 nucleotides are TGTGCCGGCCGCGCCGGAGGACAGGGTTACGAGCAGTACTTC. The genes are TRBV27 and TRBJ2-7, with 8 positions matching TRBD1. Losses at the gene ends were 11 bases for V and 4 bases for J; bases not matched to a gene: 13. In germline, CDR1 is MNHEY, CDR2 SMNVEV (reference sequence). This CDR3 region has 14 residues.

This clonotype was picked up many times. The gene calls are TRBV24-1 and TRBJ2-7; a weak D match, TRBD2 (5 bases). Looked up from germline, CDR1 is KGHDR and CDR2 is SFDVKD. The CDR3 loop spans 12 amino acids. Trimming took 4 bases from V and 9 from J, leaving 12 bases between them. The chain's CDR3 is CATSDPGKGQYF. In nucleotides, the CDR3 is TGTGCCACCAGTGACCCCGGGAAGGGGCAGTACTTC.

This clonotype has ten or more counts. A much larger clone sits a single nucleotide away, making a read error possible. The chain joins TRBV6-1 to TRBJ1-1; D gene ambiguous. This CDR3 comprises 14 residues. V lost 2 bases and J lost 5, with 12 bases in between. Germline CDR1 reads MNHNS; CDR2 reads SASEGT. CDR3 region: CASSERLSATEAFF. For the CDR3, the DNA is TGTGCCAGCAGTGAACGGCTTTCCGCGACTGAAGCTTTCTTT.

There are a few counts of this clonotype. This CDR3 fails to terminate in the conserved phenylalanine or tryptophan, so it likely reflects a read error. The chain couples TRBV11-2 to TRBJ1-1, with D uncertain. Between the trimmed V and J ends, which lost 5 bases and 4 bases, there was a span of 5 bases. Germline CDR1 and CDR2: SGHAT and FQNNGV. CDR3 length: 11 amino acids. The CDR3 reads CASSGGTEAFL. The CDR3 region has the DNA TGTGCCAGCAGCGGCGGCACTGAAGCTTTCCTT.

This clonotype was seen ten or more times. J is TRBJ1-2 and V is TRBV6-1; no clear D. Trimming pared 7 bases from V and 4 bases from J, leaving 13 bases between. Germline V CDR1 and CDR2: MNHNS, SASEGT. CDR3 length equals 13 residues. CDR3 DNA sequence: TGTGCCAGCATGAGGCAGCCGATCTATGGCTACACCTTC. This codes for CASMRQPIYGYTF.

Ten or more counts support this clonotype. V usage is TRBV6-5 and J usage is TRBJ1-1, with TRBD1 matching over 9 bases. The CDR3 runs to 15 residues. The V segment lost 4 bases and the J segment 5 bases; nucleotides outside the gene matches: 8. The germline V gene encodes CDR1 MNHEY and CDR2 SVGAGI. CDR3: CASSWGQGKYTEAFF. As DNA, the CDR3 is TGTGCCAGCAGTTGGGGACAGGGAAAGTATACTGAAGCTTTCTTT.

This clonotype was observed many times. CDR3 residues: CSASPPTGTYGYTF. DNA for the CDR3: TGCAGTGCTAGCCCCCCGACAGGGACCTATGGCTACACCTTC. The chain recombines TRBV20-1 with TRBJ1-2; 7 nucleotides match TRBD1. This CDR3 contains 14 residues. Germline V gene sequence: CDR1 DFQATT, CDR2 SNEGSKA (reference sequence). Losses at the gene ends were 3 bases for V and 4 bases for J; bases not matched to a gene: 8.

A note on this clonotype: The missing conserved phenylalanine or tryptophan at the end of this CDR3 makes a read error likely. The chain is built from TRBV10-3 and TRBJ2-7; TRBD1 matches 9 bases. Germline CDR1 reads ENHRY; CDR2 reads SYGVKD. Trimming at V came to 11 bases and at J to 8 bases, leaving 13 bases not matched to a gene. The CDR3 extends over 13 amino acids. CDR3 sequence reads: CAGRDRAATKQYL. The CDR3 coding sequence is TGTGCCGGCCGGGACAGGGCCGCTACGAAGCAGTACCTC.

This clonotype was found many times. The CDR3, as DNA: TGCAGCGTTGAGGTAGCGGGAGGGTCTGGGGCCAACGTCCTGACTTTC. Its translation: CSVEVAGGSGANVLTF. The chain links TRBV29-1 to TRBJ2-6; 11 nucleotides align to TRBD2. CDR3 size: 16 residues. The germline gives CDR1 SQVTM, CDR2 ANQGSEA. V was pared by 3 bases and J by 1 base, with 2 bases of the junction left unmatched.

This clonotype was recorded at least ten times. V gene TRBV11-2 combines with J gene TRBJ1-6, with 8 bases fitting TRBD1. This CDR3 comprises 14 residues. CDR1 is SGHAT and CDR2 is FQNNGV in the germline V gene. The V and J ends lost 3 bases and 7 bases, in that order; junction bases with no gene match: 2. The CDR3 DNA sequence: TGTGCCAGCAGCTTCAGGGGGCCGAATTCACCCCTCCACTTT. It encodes CASSFRGPNSPLHF.

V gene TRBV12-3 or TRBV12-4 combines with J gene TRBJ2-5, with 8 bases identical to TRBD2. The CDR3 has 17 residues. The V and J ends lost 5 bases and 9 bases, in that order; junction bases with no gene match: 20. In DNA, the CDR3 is TGTGCCAGCAGTCCTCGTTCTAGCGGGTACCCCCGGGGGGCCCAGTACTTC. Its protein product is CASSPRSSGYPRGAQYF.